This T cell receptor beta chain comes out of a study of blood T cell repertoires in COVID-19. Study context: PBMCs, B-cell-depleted T cells, or T cells provided the cDNA or gDNA that made up the material.

This CDR3 has 14 amino acids. V lost 9 bases, J lost 2 bases, and 11 bases lay in between. CDR1 and CDR2 from the germline V gene are LNHDA and SQIVND (reference sequence). Generated by immunoSEQ multiplex PCR, the TCRdb table keeps only in-frame clones and is missing some. This table holds approximately 200,000 clones, 70% to 90% found once. Sequenced input: peripheral blood. The chain couples TRBV19 to TRBJ2-6; a weak D match, TRBD1 (6 bases). This sequence was found in a man aged 18 to 30 with active or convalescent COVID-19. This chain's CDR3 is CASRTDPGANVLTF. In DNA, the CDR3 is TGTGCCAGCCGGACAGACCCTGGGGCCAACGTCCTGACTTTC. Together with reference TRBV19 and TRBJ2-6, the CDR3 gives the full variable domain: DGGITQSPKYLFRKEGQNVTLSCEQNLNHDAMYWYRQDPGQGLRLIYYSQIVNDFQKGDIAEGYSVSREKKESFPLTVTSAQKNPTAFYLCASRTDPGANVLTFGAGSRLTVL.